A single sample is the source of the 30 T cell receptor beta chains below, sequenced in a study of cytomegalovirus exposure and HLA in healthy donors. The PCR used 60 Vbeta and 13 Jbeta primers. Libraries were prepared by immunoSEQ multiplex PCR; TCRdb keeps only in-frame clonotypes and omits some of them. The sample has approximately 100,000 clones, 70% to 80% seen once; the top ten hold roughly 2.8%. Sequences were obtained from PBMCs. The origin of the receptors is a female donor in good health and CMV-seronegative.

The chain carries TRBV5-5 and TRBJ1-2, with TRBD1 identical over 9 bases. V lost 4 bases and J lost 2; bases outside the gene matches: 6. The CDR3 consists of 15 residues. Germline-derived CDR1 and CDR2 are SGHKS and YYEKEE (reference sequence). This CDR3 reads CASSPTGTGNYGYTF. Here the CDR3 DNA reads TGTGCCAGCAGCCCGACCGGGACAGGGAACTATGGCTACACCTTC. The full variable domain, with the rest looked up from reference TRBV5-5 and TRBJ1-2, is DAGVTQSPTHLIKTRGQQVTLRCSPISGHKSVSWYQQVLGQGPQFIFQYYEKEERGRGNFPDRFSARQFPNYSSELNVNALLLGDSALYLCASSPTGTGNYGYTFGSGTRLTVV.

The sample holds one count of this clone. The chain joins TRBV2 to TRBJ2-1; D remains ambiguous. Germline loops: CDR1 SNHLY, CDR2 FYNNEI. The CDR3 sequence is 15 residues long. Trimming removed 1 base from V and 6 bases from J, with 13 bases in between. The CDR3 protein is CASSEGRVGFNEQFF. The CDR3 nucleotides read TGTGCCAGCAGTGAAGGGAGAGTCGGGTTCAATGAGCAGTTCTTC.

The chain recombines TRBV4-1 with TRBJ2-7, with TRBD2 matching over 10 bases. Germline lookup yields CDR1 MGHRA and CDR2 YSYEKL. The V gene end was trimmed by 3 bases and the J gene end by 6 bases; junction bases not matched to a gene: 8. The CDR3 totals 15 residues. The DNA of the CDR3 is TGCGCCAGCAGCCACCTACTAGCGGGAATCGGCGAGCAGTACTTC. Residues: CASSHLLAGIGEQYF.

This chain uses TRBV5-1 with TRBJ1-1; D possibly corresponds to TRBD1 (6 bases). The V end was cut by 4 bases, the J end by 5 bases, with 15 bases between. The germline gives CDR1 SGHRS, CDR2 YFSETQ. The CDR3 contains 14 residues. CDR3 loop: CASSRGGRETEAFF. Written as DNA, the CDR3 is TGCGCCAGCAGCCGAGGGGGTCGTGAGACTGAAGCTTTCTTT.

This clone has only a few counts. The J gene is TRBJ2-1, the V gene TRBV5-4; 7 positions match TRBD1. V was clipped by 3 bases and J by 0 bases; unmatched bases: 12. CDR3 size: 18 residues. Germline assignment: CDR1 SGHNT and CDR2 YYREEE (reference sequence). CDR3 DNA sequence: TGTGCCAGCAGCTCCGGGACAGTACCGTTGAGCTCCTACAATGAGCAGTTCTTC. Encoded protein: CASSSGTVPLSSYNEQFF.

Details on this clone: At one end the junction does not follow the germline gene, possibly because of a read error. This sequence joins TRBV7-7 and TRBJ2-7; D is possibly TRBD2 (5 bases). Germline V gene data show CDR1 as SSHAT and CDR2 as FNYEAQ (reference sequence). This CDR3 comprises 13 residues. CDR3 loop: CASSLRPGREQYF. The CDR3 coding sequence is TGTGCTAGCAGCTTACGGCCGGGAAGGGAGCAGTACTTC.

V and J are TRBV19 and TRBJ1-2; unclear D gene. CDR3 length: 14 residues. CDR1 and CDR2 from the germline V gene are LNHDA and SQIVND (reference sequence). V was clipped by 8 bases and J by 3 bases, with 16 bases between them. In nucleotides, the CDR3 is TGTGCCAGTCTCCCCCCAAGAGGTGACTATGGCTACACCTTC. It yields the protein CASLPPRGDYGYTF. Complete variable domain (other parts from reference TRBV19 and TRBJ1-2): DGGITQSPKYLFRKEGQNVTLSCEQNLNHDAMYWYRQDPGQGLRLIYYSQIVNDFQKGDIAEGYSVSREKKESFPLTVTSAQKNPTAFYLCASLPPRGDYGYTFGSGTRLTVV.

This chain links TRBV6-5 with TRBJ2-3; maybe TRBD1 (6 bases). Germline V gives CDR1 MNHEY, CDR2 SVGAGI. The CDR3 contains 15 residues. Trimming took 6 bases from V and 3 from J, leaving 16 bases between them. This CDR3 reads CASRTGVGWTDTQYF. CDR3 nucleotide sequence: TGTGCCAGCAGGACAGGTGTCGGGTGGACAGATACGCAGTATTTT.

The rearrangement links TRBV6-1 to TRBJ1-2; D call uncertain. Trimming took off 7 bases at V and 4 bases at J, with 16 bases between the two ends. Germline V gene data show CDR1 as MNHNS and CDR2 as SASEGT. This CDR3 contains 14 residues. CDR3: CASNKEQNIYGYTF. For the CDR3, the DNA is TGTGCCAGCAATAAGGAACAGAACATCTATGGCTACACCTTC.

This chain's CDR3 is CASSQRGPRGNTIYF. The CDR3 DNA sequence: TGTGCCAGCAGTCAAAGGGGGCCGCGTGGAAACACCATATATTTT. This chain links TRBV27 with TRBJ1-3; 7 nucleotides align to TRBD1. J was trimmed by 3 bases and V by 5 bases; bases with no gene match: 7. This CDR3 has 15 residues. Germline CDR1 reads MNHEY; CDR2 reads SMNVEV (reference sequence).

V gene TRBV28 combines with J gene TRBJ1-6, with D hard to call. The CDR3 is 15 residues long. Germline V CDR1 and CDR2: MDHEN, SYDVKM. The germline V and J ends were trimmed by 4 bases and 10 bases, with 17 bases remaining between them. The CDR3 DNA reads as TGTGCCAGCAGTTCGGAGCAATTCGGGGAATCACCCCTCCACTTT. Translation: CASSSEQFGESPLHF.

The chain is built from TRBV25-1 and TRBJ2-3; 9 nucleotides match TRBD2. Germline CDR1 and CDR2: MGHDK and SYGVNS. This CDR3 is built from 16 residues. The V gene end was trimmed by 1 base and the J gene end by 2 bases; junction bases not matched to a gene: 4. The CDR3 bases are TGTGCCAGCAGTGAATTCGCTAGCGGGGTCACAGATACGCAGTATTTT. It specifies CASSEFASGVTDTQYF.

This clone was counted only a few times. This chain joins TRBV10-2 and TRBJ1-4; D call uncertain. Trimming left V 6 bases short and J 0 bases short, with 5 bases between. CDR1 and CDR2 from the germline V gene are WSHSY and SAAADI. CDR3 size: 13 residues. CDR3 DNA sequence: TGCGCCAGCAGCTTAGCAACTAATGAAAAACTGTTTTTT. Its translation is CASSLATNEKLFF.

The rearrangement joins TRBV4-2 to TRBJ2-7; tentative D call: TRBD2 (6 bases). Per the germline V gene, CDR1 is LGHNA and CDR2 is YNFKEQ. The CDR3 runs to 13 residues. Between the trimmed V and J ends, which lost 1 base and 5 bases, there was a span of 9 bases. The CDR3 is CASSQVSGDEQYF. CDR3 DNA: TGTGCCAGCAGCCAAGTATCGGGAGACGAGCAGTACTTC.

The chain recombines TRBV19 with TRBJ1-5, with 9 bases fitting TRBD1. Per the germline V gene, CDR1 is LNHDA and CDR2 is SQIVND (reference sequence). The CDR3 sequence is 15 residues long. With 6 bases clipped from V and 4 bases from J, the junction kept 7 bases outside the gene matches. The chain's CDR3 is CASSTGGLFNQPQHF. CDR3 nucleotide sequence: TGTGCCAGTAGCACAGGGGGCCTCTTTAATCAGCCCCAGCATTTT.

This clone was detected only once. The DNA for the CDR3 is TGCGCCAGCAGCCTGGGACAGGGTCTAGGCGAGCAGTACTTC. Amino acid sequence: CASSLGQGLGEQYF. The rearrangement joins TRBV5-1 to TRBJ2-7, with 9 bases matching TRBD1. With 4 bases clipped from V and 6 bases from J, the junction kept 8 bases outside the gene matches. Germline values: CDR1 SGHRS, CDR2 YFSETQ. The CDR3 has 14 residues.

The chain recombines TRBV7-2 with TRBJ2-1; 10 bases agree with TRBD1. The V and J ends lost 4 bases and 7 bases, in that order; junction bases with no gene match: 7. CDR1 and CDR2 from the germline V gene are SGHTA and FQGNSA. This CDR3 is 15 amino acids long. For the CDR3, the DNA is TGTGCCAGCAGCTCGAGACAGGGGGCGGGAAATGAGCAGTTCTTC. Its protein is CASSSRQGAGNEQFF.

The V and J genes are TRBV19 and TRBJ1-1; D gene uncertain. This CDR3 contains 14 residues. The V end was cut by 1 base, the J end by 3 bases, with 9 bases between. Per the germline V gene, CDR1 is LNHDA and CDR2 is SQIVND (reference sequence). The DNA of the CDR3 is TGTGCCAGTAGTATAGCCCCGCGGGACACTGAAGCTTTCTTT. Residues: CASSIAPRDTEAFF.

This chain uses TRBV18 with TRBJ2-1; the match to TRBD1 covers 11 bases. This CDR3 is 15 amino acids long. V shed 2 bases and J 8 bases; nucleotides not matched to a gene: 5. In germline, CDR1 is KGHSH, CDR2 LQKENI. For the CDR3, the DNA is TGTGCCAGCTCACCAGGGACAGGGGGAGTCGATGAGCAGTTCTTC. This codes for CASSPGTGGVDEQFF.

V and J are TRBV6-1 and TRBJ2-1; 9 bases fit TRBD1. Per the germline V gene, CDR1 is MNHNS and CDR2 is SASEGT. The CDR3 runs to 15 residues. The junction had 0 bases not matched to a gene; V was cut back by 3 bases and J by 0 bases. This CDR3 reads CASSETGGSYNEQFF. CDR3 sequence (DNA): TGTGCCAGCAGTGAGACAGGGGGCTCCTACAATGAGCAGTTCTTC.

The CDR3 protein is CARWGQGARKDQPQHF. In DNA form, the CDR3 reads TGTGCCCGGTGGGGACAGGGGGCGCGGAAGGATCAGCCCCAGCATTTT. V usage is TRBV6-4 and J usage is TRBJ1-5, with 12 bases that match TRBD1. The V segment lost 11 bases and the J segment 5 bases; nucleotides outside the gene matches: 13. There are 16 residues in the CDR3. Germline V lookup: CDR1 MRHNA, CDR2 SNTAGT.

The V and J genes are TRBV15 and TRBJ2-1, with D unclear. Germline CDR1 reads LNHNV; CDR2 reads YYDKDF (reference sequence). V lost 0 bases and J lost 0, with 3 bases in between. The length of the CDR3 is 14 residues. The CDR3 coding sequence is TGTGCCACCAGCAGAGATAACTCCTACAATGAGCAGTTCTTC. Its translation: CATSRDNSYNEQFF.

The rearrangement joins TRBV27 to TRBJ2-7; TRBD1 matches at 8 bases. The CDR3 contains 16 residues. The V gene's germline CDR1 is MNHEY and CDR2 SMNVEV (reference sequence). Losses at the gene ends were 5 bases for V and 2 bases for J; bases not matched to a gene: 11. CDR3 DNA sequence: TGTGCCAGCAGTATGACAGGGGCGGGGATCCCCTACGAGCAGTACTTC. The encoded protein is CASSMTGAGIPYEQYF.

The V call is TRBV7-9, the J call TRBJ2-1; 13 nucleotides align to TRBD2. V lost 4 bases, J lost 10 bases, and 4 bases stayed unmatched. The CDR3 totals 14 residues. From germline, CDR1 is SEHNR and CDR2 FQNEAQ (reference sequence). CDR3 in DNA: TGTGCCAGCAGCTACGGACTAGCGGGAGCGGAGCAGTTCTTC. Its protein product is CASSYGLAGAEQFF.

V usage is TRBV19 and J usage is TRBJ1-3; D is ambiguous. The V end lost 9 bases, the J end lost 3 bases, and 9 bases lay between the germline ends. This CDR3 contains 12 residues. Germline V gives CDR1 LNHDA, CDR2 SQIVND (reference sequence). CDR3 in amino acids: CASTGGGNTIYF. The CDR3 DNA reads TGTGCCAGCACTGGTGGTGGAAACACCATATATTTT.

The V gene is TRBV9, the J gene TRBJ2-7; TRBD1 matches 11 bases. CDR3 length: 15 amino acids. CDR1 and CDR2 (germline): SGDLS, YYNGEE. J gave up 6 bases and V 0 bases, and 5 bases lay outside the gene matches. CDR3 region: CASSVDPGQGGEQYF. The DNA of the CDR3 is TGTGCCAGCAGCGTAGACCCGGGACAGGGGGGCGAGCAGTACTTC. The entire variable domain, with the rest obtained from reference TRBV9 and TRBJ2-7, is as follows: DSGVTQTPKHLITATGQRVTLRCSPRSGDLSVYWYQQSLDQGLQFLIQYYNGEERAKGNILERFSAQQFPDLHSELNLSSLELGDSALYFCASSVDPGQGGEQYFGPGTRLTVT.

This chain connects TRBV11-2 to TRBJ2-3; possible D gene TRBD1, 6 bases. Between the trimmed V and J ends, which lost 2 bases and 2 bases, there was a span of 14 bases. The germline V gene encodes CDR1 SGHAT and CDR2 FQNNGV. The CDR3 runs to 16 residues. CDR3 loop: CASSLSRDTSTDTQYF. The CDR3 DNA follows: TGTGCCAGCAGCTTAAGTCGGGACACCTCCACAGATACGCAGTATTTT.

This chain uses TRBV14 with TRBJ1-2; tentative D call: TRBD1 (6 bases). The CDR3 has 13 amino acids. The germline gives CDR1 SGHDN, CDR2 FVKESK. Between the trimmed V and J ends, which lost 3 bases and 7 bases, there was a span of 12 bases. CDR3 sequence: CASSQANRAGYTF. CDR3 bases: TGTGCCAGCAGCCAGGCTAACAGGGCTGGCTACACCTTC.

Only a few counts were recorded for this clone. The chain has TRBV10-3 and TRBJ1-5; D not certain. The CDR3 sequence is 13 residues long. The V gene's germline CDR1 is ENHRY and CDR2 SYGVKD. The CDR3 sequence: CAVSPDTHQPQHF. CDR3 DNA sequence: TGTGCTGTATCGCCTGACACACATCAGCCCCAGCATTTT.

The gene calls are TRBV6-5 and TRBJ1-1; 7 nucleotides agree with TRBD1. The CDR3 has 16 residues. Losses at the gene ends were 3 bases for V and 10 bases for J; bases not matched to a gene: 17. CDR1 and CDR2 (germline): MNHEY, SVGAGI. The CDR3 is CASSYRPTGQGRPAFF. The CDR3 coding sequence is TGTGCCAGCAGTTATAGGCCGACAGGGCAGGGAAGACCAGCTTTCTTT.